The 15 T cell receptor beta chains below were found in one sample sequenced in a study of identical twins. Using its own MiXCR run on the 5' RACE reads, TCRdb lists one record per CDR3 protein. The repertoire has under 800,000 distinct CDR3 sequences, 21% of them found once; the top ten carry approximately 4.5%. This sample was also put to use in a study of T cells expressing NK-cell markers.

The specimen was PBMCs. The origin of the receptors is a woman younger than 30 in good health.

This clonotype was seen repeatedly, ten times or more. J is TRBJ2-5 and V is TRBV5-1, with D perhaps TRBD2 (6 bases). The CDR3 loop spans 13 amino acids. V was pared by 10 bases and J by 1 base, with 14 bases between. Germline V gene sequence: CDR1 SGHRS, CDR2 YFSETQ. The CDR3 region is CASNRDSQETQYF. The CDR3 coding sequence is TGCGCCTCAAATCGGGACTCCCAAGAGACCCAGTACTTC.

The rearrangement uses TRBV6-1 and TRBJ1-1; perhaps TRBD1 as D (5 bases). V lost 4 bases and J lost 4, with 13 bases in between. This CDR3 contains 14 residues. Looked up from germline, CDR1 is MNHNS and CDR2 is SASEGT. The CDR3 bases are TGTGCCAGCAGTGCCTCAGGGAATCCCACTGAAGCTTTCTTT. Translation gives CASSASGNPTEAFF.

This clonotype turned up a few times. The genes are TRBV4-3 and TRBJ1-1, with D perhaps TRBD1 (5 bases). The germline V and J ends were trimmed by 9 bases and 5 bases, with 16 bases remaining between them. Looked up from germline, CDR1 is LGHNA and CDR2 is YSLEER. This CDR3 contains 13 residues. The CDR3 DNA is TGCGCCAGTCGGTGGGGGAGATGGACTGAAGCTTTCTTT. Protein sequence: CASRWGRWTEAFF.

The chain employs TRBV29-1 and TRBJ2-7; the match to TRBD2 covers 7 bases. Germline CDR1 is SQVTM and CDR2 is ANQGSEA. CDR3 length: 12 residues. With 8 bases clipped from V and 4 bases from J, the junction kept 8 bases outside the gene matches. The CDR3 DNA reads as TGCAGCTTCAGTAGCGGGCGATACGAGCAGTACTTC. This encodes CSFSSGRYEQYF.

There are a few counts of this clonotype. This sequence joins TRBV5-6 and TRBJ2-3; D uncertain. V was shortened by 0 bases and J by 0 bases, with 8 bases between the two germline ends. There are 15 residues in the CDR3. Germline V gene sequence: CDR1 SGHDT, CDR2 YYEEEE. Here the CDR3 DNA reads TGTGCCAGCAGCTTGGAATCGTTTAGCACAGATACGCAGTATTTT. It translates to CASSLESFSTDTQYF.

V is TRBV10-3 and J is TRBJ2-6; the D gene is possibly TRBD1 (6 bases). V shed 6 bases and J shed 3 bases, with 12 bases lying between them. This CDR3 has 15 residues. The V gene's germline CDR1 is ENHRY and CDR2 SYGVKD. The CDR3 reads CAIRTTGRGANVLTF. The CDR3 DNA reads as TGTGCCATCAGAACCACAGGGCGTGGGGCCAACGTCCTGACTTTC.

In DNA, the CDR3 is TGTGCCAGCAGCTTAGGTCGGCTAGTCCAAGAGACCCAGTACTTC. It yields the protein CASSLGRLVQETQYF. This chain joins TRBV7-2 and TRBJ2-5; D remains unclear. The CDR3 sequence is 15 residues long. The V gene lost 1 base and the J gene lost 1 base, with 10 bases spanning the gap. Germline loops: CDR1 SGHTA, CDR2 FQGNSA.

The V gene is TRBV27, the J gene TRBJ1-4; TRBD1 matches 10 bases. V lost 3 bases, J lost 4 bases, and 2 bases stayed unmatched. Germline assignment: CDR1 MNHEY and CDR2 SMNVEV (reference sequence). This CDR3 region has 15 residues. CDR3 DNA sequence: TGTGCCAGCAGTTTGGGACAGGGGAATAATGAAAAACTGTTTTTT. This sequence encodes CASSLGQGNNEKLFF.

V is TRBV7-9 and J is TRBJ2-7; no clear D gene. The V gene lost 1 base and the J gene lost 3 bases, with 10 bases spanning the gap. Germline V gives CDR1 SEHNR, CDR2 FQNEAQ (reference sequence). This CDR3 comprises 14 residues. Here the CDR3 DNA reads TGTGCCAGCAGCTTAGGACGGCCGGGCTACGAGCAGTACTTC. This translates into CASSLGRPGYEQYF.

The chain recombines TRBV7-2 with TRBJ1-4; 8 bases are a match to TRBD1. After removal of 5 bases from V and 8 bases from J, the junction contained 7 bases not matched to a gene. The germline gives CDR1 SGHTA, CDR2 FQGNSA. There are 14 residues in the CDR3. The CDR3 sequence is CASSQDRAGEKLFF. CDR3 in DNA: TGTGCCAGCAGCCAGGACAGGGCGGGAGAAAAACTGTTTTTT.

The rearrangement links TRBV7-9 to TRBJ2-7; a weak D match, TRBD1 (5 bases). Germline V gives CDR1 SEHNR, CDR2 FQNEAQ (reference sequence). V was shortened by 5 bases and J by 7 bases, with 15 bases between the two germline ends. The CDR3 consists of 13 residues. As DNA, the CDR3 is TGTGCCAGCAGCGATATCCCAGGGTTAGAGCAGTACTTC. Amino acid sequence: CASSDIPGLEQYF.

This clonotype has only a few counts. This sequence joins TRBV5-5 and TRBJ2-7; TRBD2 aligns across 12 bases. J gave up 3 bases and V 5 bases, and 6 bases lay outside the gene matches. Per the germline V gene, CDR1 is SGHKS and CDR2 is YYEKEE (reference sequence). The CDR3 extends over 15 amino acids. CDR3 in amino acids: CASRHGLAGIYEQYF. CDR3 DNA: TGTGCCAGCAGACATGGACTAGCGGGGATCTACGAGCAGTACTTC.

This clonotype was picked up a small number of times. The chain uses TRBV11-1 and TRBJ2-1; 10 bases fit TRBD2. Germline lookup yields CDR1 SGHAT and CDR2 FQDESV (reference sequence). V dropped 5 bases and J dropped 1; count of bases not matched to a gene: 14. CDR3 length: 19 amino acids. The CDR3 region has the DNA TGTGCCAGCAGCCATAGAACAGGGACTAGCGCTGGGTCCTACAATGAGCAGTTCTTC. Its translation: CASSHRTGTSAGSYNEQFF.

Regarding this clonotype: A much larger clone differs by one base, so this may be a read error. The rearrangement links TRBV7-3 to TRBJ2-6; D is ambiguous. This CDR3 contains 13 residues. Germline lookup yields CDR1 SGHTA and CDR2 FQGTGA. Trimming cost V 5 bases and J 2 bases, with 4 bases left between them. Here the CDR3 reads CASSQAGANVLTF. The CDR3 DNA reads TGTGCCAGCAGCCAGGCTGGGGCCAACGTCCTGACTTTC.

CDR3 sequence reads: CASSLETGHLYGYTF. The CDR3 DNA reads as TGTGCCAGCAGCTTGGAGACAGGGCACCTCTATGGCTACACCTTC. This chain links TRBV5-5 with TRBJ1-2; TRBD1 agrees at 7 bases. Germline lookup yields CDR1 SGHKS and CDR2 YYEKEE (reference sequence). There are 15 residues in the CDR3. The J segment lost 4 bases and the V segment lost 0 bases, leaving 6 bases of the junction unmatched. The full variable domain, rest sourced from reference TRBV5-5 and TRBJ1-2, is DAGVTQSPTHLIKTRGQQVTLRCSPISGHKSVSWYQQVLGQGPQFIFQYYEKEERGRGNFPDRFSARQFPNYSSELNVNALLLGDSALYLCASSLETGHLYGYTFGSGTRLTVV.